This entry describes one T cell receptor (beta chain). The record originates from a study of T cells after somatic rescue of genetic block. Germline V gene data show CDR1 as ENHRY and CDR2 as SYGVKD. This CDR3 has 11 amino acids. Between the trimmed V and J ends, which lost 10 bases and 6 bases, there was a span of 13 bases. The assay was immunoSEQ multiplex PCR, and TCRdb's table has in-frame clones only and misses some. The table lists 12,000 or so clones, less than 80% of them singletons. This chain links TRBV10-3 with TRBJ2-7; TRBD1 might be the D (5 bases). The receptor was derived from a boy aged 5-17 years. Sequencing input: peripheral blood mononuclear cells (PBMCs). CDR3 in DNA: TGTGCCACCCAAGGGGTGGGCGAGCAGTACTTC. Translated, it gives CATQGVGEQYF.